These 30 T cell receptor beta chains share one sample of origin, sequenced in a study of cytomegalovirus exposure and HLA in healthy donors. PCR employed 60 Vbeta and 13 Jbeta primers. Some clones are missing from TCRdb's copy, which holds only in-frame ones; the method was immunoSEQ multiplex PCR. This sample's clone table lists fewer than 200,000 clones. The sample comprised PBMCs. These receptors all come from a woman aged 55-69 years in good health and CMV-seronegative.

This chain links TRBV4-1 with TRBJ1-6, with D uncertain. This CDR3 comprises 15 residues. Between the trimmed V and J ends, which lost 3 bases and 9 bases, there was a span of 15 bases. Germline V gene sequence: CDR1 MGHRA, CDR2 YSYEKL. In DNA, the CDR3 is TGCGCCAGCAGCCAGTCCGGGATTGAGGGTTCACCCCTCCACTTT. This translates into CASSQSGIEGSPLHF.

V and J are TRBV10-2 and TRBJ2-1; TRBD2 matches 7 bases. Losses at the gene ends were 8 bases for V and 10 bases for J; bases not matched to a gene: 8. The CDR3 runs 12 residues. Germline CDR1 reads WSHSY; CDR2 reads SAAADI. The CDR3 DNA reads TGCGCCAGCCTCCGTGGGGGAGGGGAGCAGTTCTTC. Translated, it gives CASLRGGGEQFF.

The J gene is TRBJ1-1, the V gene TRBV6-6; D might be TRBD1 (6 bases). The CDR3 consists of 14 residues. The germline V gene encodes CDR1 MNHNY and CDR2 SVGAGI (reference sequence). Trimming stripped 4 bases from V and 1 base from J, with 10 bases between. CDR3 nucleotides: TGTGCCAGCAGTTCGGACAGACAGAACACTGAAGCTTTCTTT. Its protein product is CASSSDRQNTEAFF.

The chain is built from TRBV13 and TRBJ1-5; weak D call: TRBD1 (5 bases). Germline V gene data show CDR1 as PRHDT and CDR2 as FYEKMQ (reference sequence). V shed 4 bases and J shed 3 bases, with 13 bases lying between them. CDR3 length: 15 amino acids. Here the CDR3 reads CASSSRKTDNQPQHF. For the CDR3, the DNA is TGTGCCAGCAGCTCCCGAAAGACAGACAATCAGCCCCAGCATTTT.

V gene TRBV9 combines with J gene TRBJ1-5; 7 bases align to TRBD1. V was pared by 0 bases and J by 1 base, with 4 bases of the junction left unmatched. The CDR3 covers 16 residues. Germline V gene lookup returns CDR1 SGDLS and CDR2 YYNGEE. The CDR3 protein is CASSVEGGRSNQPQHF. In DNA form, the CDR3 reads TGTGCCAGCAGCGTAGAAGGGGGCAGGAGCAATCAGCCCCAGCATTTT.

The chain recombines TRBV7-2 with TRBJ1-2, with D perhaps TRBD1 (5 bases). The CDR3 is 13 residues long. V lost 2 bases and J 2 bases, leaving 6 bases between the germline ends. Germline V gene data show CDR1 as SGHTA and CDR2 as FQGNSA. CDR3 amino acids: CASSLNRNYGYTF. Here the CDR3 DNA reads TGTGCCAGCAGCTTAAACAGGAACTATGGCTACACCTTC.

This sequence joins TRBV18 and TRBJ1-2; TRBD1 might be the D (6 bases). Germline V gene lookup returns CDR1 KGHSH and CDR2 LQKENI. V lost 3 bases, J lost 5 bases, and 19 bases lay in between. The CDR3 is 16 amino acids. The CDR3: CASSPVTGPSGYGYTF. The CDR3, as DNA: TGTGCCAGCTCACCGGTAACAGGGCCGTCGGGGTATGGCTACACCTTC.

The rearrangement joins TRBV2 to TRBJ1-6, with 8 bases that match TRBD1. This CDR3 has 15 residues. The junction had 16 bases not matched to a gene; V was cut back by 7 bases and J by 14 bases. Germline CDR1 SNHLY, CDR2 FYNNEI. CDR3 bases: TGTGCCAGCACCGGACAGGGCGTTAATGCTGCGGCCCTCCACTTT. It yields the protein CASTGQGVNAAALHF.

CDR3 residues: CACSTDSGNTIYF. CDR3 bases: TGTGCCTGCTCGACAGACTCTGGAAACACCATATATTTT. J is TRBJ1-3 and V is TRBV30, with a possible D match to TRBD1 (5 bases). Germline CDR1 is GTSNPN and CDR2 is SVGIG (reference sequence). There are 13 residues in the CDR3. V was pared by 6 bases and J by 0 bases, with 9 bases between.

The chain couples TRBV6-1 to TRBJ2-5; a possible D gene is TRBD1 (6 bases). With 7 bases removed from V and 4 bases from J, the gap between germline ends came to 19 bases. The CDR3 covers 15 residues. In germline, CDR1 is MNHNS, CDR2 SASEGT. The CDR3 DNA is TGTGCCAGCACCCGGTCAGGGGCGACCACAGAGACCCAGTACTTC. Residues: CASTRSGATTETQYF.

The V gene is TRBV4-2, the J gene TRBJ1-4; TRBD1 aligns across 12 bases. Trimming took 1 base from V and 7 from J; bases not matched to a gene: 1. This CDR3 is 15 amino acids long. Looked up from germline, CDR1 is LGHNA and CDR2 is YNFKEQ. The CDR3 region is CASSQGDRGPEKLFF. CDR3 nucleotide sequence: TGTGCCAGCAGCCAAGGGGACAGGGGGCCTGAAAAACTGTTTTTT.

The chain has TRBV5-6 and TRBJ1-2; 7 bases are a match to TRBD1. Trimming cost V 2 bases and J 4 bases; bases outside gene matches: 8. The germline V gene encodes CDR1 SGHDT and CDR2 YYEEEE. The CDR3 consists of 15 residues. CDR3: CASSLPGGSRYGYTF. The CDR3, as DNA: TGTGCCAGCAGCTTACCAGGGGGTTCGCGCTATGGCTACACCTTC. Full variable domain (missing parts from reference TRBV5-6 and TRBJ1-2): DAGVTQSPTHLIKTRGQQVTLRCSPKSGHDTVSWYQQALGQGPQFIFQYYEEEERQRGNFPDRFSGHQFPNYSSELNVNALLLGDSALYLCASSLPGGSRYGYTFGSGTRLTVV.

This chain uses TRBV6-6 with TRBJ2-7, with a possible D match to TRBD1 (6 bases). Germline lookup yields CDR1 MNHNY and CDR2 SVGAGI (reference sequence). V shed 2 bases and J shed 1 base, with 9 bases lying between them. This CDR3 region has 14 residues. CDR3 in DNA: TGTGCCAGCAGTTACATTACAGGGTCCTACGAGCAGTACTTC. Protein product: CASSYITGSYEQYF.

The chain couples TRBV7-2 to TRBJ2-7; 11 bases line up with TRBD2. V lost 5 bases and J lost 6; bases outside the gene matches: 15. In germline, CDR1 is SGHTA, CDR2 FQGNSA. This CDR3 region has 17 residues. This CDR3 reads CASSPFRTSGPLGEQYF. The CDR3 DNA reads TGTGCCAGCAGCCCATTCCGGACTAGCGGGCCCTTAGGCGAGCAGTACTTC. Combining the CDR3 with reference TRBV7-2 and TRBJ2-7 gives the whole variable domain GAGVSQSPSNKVTEKGKDVELRCDPISGHTALYWYRQSLGQGLEFLIYFQGNSAPDKSGLPSDRFSAERTGGSVSTLTIQRTQQEDSAVYLCASSPFRTSGPLGEQYFGPGTRLTVT.

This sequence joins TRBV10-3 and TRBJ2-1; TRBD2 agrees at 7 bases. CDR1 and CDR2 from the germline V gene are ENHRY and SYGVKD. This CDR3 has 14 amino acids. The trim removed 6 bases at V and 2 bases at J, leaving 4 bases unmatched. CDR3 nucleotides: TGTGCCATCAGGAGCGGGGAAACCTACAATGAGCAGTTCTTC. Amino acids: CAIRSGETYNEQFF.

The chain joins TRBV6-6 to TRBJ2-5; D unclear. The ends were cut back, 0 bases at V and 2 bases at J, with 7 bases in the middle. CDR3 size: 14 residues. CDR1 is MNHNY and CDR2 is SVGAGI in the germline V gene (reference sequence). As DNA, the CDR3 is TGTGCCAGCAGTTACTCGGGCAGTCAAGAGACCCAGTACTTC. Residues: CASSYSGSQETQYF.

This CDR3 reads CASSTLPGLAGGYNEQFF. The CDR3 nucleotides read TGTGCCAGCAGCACCCTTCCGGGACTAGCGGGAGGCTACAATGAGCAGTTCTTC. The V and J genes are TRBV7-9 and TRBJ2-1, with TRBD2 matching 15 bases. Trimming took 5 bases from V and 3 from J; bases not matched to a gene: 8. CDR1 and CDR2 from the germline V gene are SEHNR and FQNEAQ (reference sequence). The CDR3 is made up of 18 amino acids.

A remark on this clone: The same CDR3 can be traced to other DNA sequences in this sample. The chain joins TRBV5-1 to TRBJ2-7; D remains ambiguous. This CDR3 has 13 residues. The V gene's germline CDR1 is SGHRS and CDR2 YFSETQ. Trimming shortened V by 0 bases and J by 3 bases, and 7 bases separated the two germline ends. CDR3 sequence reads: CASSLGQNYEQYF. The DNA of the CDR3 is TGCGCCAGCAGCTTGGGGCAGAACTACGAGCAGTACTTC.

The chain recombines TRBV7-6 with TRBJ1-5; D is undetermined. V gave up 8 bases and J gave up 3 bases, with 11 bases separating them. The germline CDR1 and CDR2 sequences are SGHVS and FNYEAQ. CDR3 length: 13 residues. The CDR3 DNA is TGTGCCAGCTCGAGCATACTCAATCAGCCCCAGCATTTT. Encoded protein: CASSSILNQPQHF.

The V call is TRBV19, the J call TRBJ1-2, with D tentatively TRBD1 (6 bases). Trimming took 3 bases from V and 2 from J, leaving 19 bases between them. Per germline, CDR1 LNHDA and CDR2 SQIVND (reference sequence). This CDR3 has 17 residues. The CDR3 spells CASSIRGNRLGNYGYTF. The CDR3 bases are TGTGCCAGTAGTATCAGGGGAAACAGGCTGGGGAACTATGGCTACACCTTC.

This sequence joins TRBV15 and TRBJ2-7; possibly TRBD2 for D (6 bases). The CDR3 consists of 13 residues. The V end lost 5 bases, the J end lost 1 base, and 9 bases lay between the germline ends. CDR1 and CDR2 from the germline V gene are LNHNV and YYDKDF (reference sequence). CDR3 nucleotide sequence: TGTGCCACCAGCCGGGGGAGTTCCTACGAGCAGTACTTC. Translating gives CATSRGSSYEQYF.

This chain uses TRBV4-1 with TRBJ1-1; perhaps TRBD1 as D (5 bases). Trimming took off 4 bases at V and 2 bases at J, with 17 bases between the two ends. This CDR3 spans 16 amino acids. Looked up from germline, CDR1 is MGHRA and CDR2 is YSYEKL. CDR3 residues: CASSLFGTGTNTEAFF. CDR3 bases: TGCGCCAGCAGCCTCTTCGGTACAGGTACAAACACTGAAGCTTTCTTT.

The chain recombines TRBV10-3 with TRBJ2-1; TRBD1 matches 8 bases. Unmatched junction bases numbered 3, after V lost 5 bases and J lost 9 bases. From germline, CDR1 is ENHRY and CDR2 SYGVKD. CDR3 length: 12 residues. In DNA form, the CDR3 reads TGTGCCATCAGTCCACAGGGGGGTGAGCAGTTCTTC. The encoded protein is CAISPQGGEQFF.

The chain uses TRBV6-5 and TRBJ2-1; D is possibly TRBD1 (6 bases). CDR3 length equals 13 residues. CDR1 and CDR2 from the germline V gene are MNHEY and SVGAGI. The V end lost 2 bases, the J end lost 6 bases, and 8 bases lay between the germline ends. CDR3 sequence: CASSYGGFNEQFF. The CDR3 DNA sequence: TGTGCCAGCAGTTACGGGGGCTTCAATGAGCAGTTCTTC.

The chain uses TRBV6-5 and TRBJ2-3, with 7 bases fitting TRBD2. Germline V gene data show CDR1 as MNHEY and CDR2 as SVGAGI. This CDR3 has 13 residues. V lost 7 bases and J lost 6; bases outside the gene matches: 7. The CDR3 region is CASKAGIPDTQYF. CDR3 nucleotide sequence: TGTGCCAGCAAAGCGGGGATCCCGGATACGCAGTATTTT.

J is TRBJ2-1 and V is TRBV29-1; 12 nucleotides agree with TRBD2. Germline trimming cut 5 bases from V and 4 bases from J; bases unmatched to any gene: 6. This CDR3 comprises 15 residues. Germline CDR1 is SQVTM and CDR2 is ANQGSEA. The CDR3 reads CSVTLAGGPYNEQFF. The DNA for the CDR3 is TGCAGCGTTACCCTAGCGGGAGGGCCTTACAATGAGCAGTTCTTC.

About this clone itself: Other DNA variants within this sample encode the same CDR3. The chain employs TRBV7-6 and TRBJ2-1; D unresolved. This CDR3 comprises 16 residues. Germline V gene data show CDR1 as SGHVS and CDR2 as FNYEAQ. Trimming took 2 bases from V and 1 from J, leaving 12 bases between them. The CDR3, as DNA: TGTGCCAGCAGCTTAAAGGCCCAGCGTTCCTACAATGAGCAGTTCTTC. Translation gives CASSLKAQRSYNEQFF.

The CDR3, as DNA: TGCGCCAGCAGCCAGGGCGAGTTCTCTGGAAACACCATATATTTT. It yields the protein CASSQGEFSGNTIYF. The rearrangement links TRBV4-3 to TRBJ1-3; D is ambiguous. V was trimmed by 3 bases and J by 0 bases, leaving 9 bases between them. Germline CDR1 LGHNA, CDR2 YSLEER. The CDR3 is 15 residues long.

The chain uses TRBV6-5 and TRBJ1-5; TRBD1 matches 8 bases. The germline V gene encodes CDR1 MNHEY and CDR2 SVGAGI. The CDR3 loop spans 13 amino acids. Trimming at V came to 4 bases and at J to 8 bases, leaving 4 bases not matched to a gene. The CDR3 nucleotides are TGTGCCAGCAGTTTGGGACAGGCGGAGCCCCAGCATTTT. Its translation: CASSLGQAEPQHF.

CDR3 loop: CASSGNNRQGAPQYF. The CDR3 DNA sequence: TGTGCCAGCAGTGGTAATAATAGACAGGGGGCTCCGCAGTATTTT. V usage is TRBV6-1 and J usage is TRBJ2-3; 10 bases agree with TRBD1. Trimming cost V 4 bases and J 10 bases; bases outside gene matches: 11. The CDR3 contains 15 residues. From germline, CDR1 is MNHNS and CDR2 SASEGT.